A single sample gave rise to the 18 T cell receptor beta chains below, sequenced in a study of T cell responses to AZD1222 COVID-19 vaccine. Some clones are missing from TCRdb's copy, which holds only in-frame ones; the method was immunoSEQ multiplex PCR. The sample has about 150,000 clones; roughly 94% are singletons. The specimen comprised peripheral blood, sampled on day 0 of AZD1222 vaccination. These receptors originate from an adult in good health.

V is TRBV19 and J is TRBJ2-1; 9 bases fit TRBD2. From germline, CDR1 is LNHDA and CDR2 SQIVND (reference sequence). The CDR3 has 14 amino acids. The V segment lost 6 bases and the J segment 9 bases; nucleotides outside the gene matches: 9. CDR3 protein: CASRASGIEVEQFF. In nucleotides, the CDR3 is TGTGCCAGTAGGGCTAGCGGGATAGAGGTTGAGCAGTTCTTC. Together with reference TRBV19 and TRBJ2-1, the CDR3 gives the full variable domain: DGGITQSPKYLFRKEGQNVTLSCEQNLNHDAMYWYRQDPGQGLRLIYYSQIVNDFQKGDIAEGYSVSREKKESFPLTVTSAQKNPTAFYLCASRASGIEVEQFFGPGTRLTVL.

In this sample, this clone turned up a few times. The rearrangement joins TRBV28 to TRBJ1-5; TRBD1 matches 7 bases. From germline, CDR1 is MDHEN and CDR2 SYDVKM. V lost 5 bases to trimming and J lost 6 bases; unmatched junction nucleotides: 13. CDR3 length: 16 residues. The CDR3 DNA sequence: TGTGCCAGCAGTCGTCGAACAGGGGCGGCGAGTCAGCCCCAGCATTTT. Residues: CASSRRTGAASQPQHF.

CDR3 protein: CASSLINGYTF. In nucleotides, the CDR3 is TGTGCCAGCAGCTTAATCAATGGCTACACCTTC. The V and J genes are TRBV7-7 and TRBJ1-2; the D is unclear. Germline-derived CDR1 and CDR2 are SSHAT and FNYEAQ (reference sequence). This CDR3 region has 11 residues. The V end was cut by 2 bases, the J end by 6 bases, with 4 bases between.

This clone was detected only once. The chain employs TRBV12-3 or TRBV12-4 and TRBJ1-3, with 7 bases lining up with TRBD1. V was pared by 5 bases and J by 8 bases, with 3 bases of the junction left unmatched. This CDR3 spans 12 amino acids. CDR3 in amino acids: CASSRTGHTIYF. The CDR3 nucleotides are TGTGCCAGCAGTCGGACAGGACACACCATATATTTT.

The chain uses TRBV28 and TRBJ2-1, with 11 bases identical to TRBD2. Germline V CDR1 and CDR2: MDHEN, SYDVKM. The length of the CDR3 is 15 residues. V lost 2 bases, J lost 10 bases, and 7 bases stayed unmatched. The CDR3 here is CASSLASGGRTEQFF. The CDR3 nucleotides read TGTGCCAGCAGTTTAGCTAGCGGGGGGCGTACGGAGCAGTTCTTC.

The chain has TRBV2 and TRBJ2-7; tentative D call: TRBD1 (5 bases). V was pared by 5 bases and J by 5 bases, with 16 bases between. The germline gives CDR1 SNHLY, CDR2 FYNNEI. This CDR3 is 14 amino acids long. The CDR3 DNA reads as TGTGCCAGCAGTTTTGGGCAGGGTACAGACGAGCAGTACGTC. As protein: CASSFGQGTDEQYV.

This chain links TRBV18 with TRBJ1-5; D is unresolved. The V and J ends lost 3 bases and 7 bases respectively, with 13 bases between them. Germline V gene sequence: CDR1 KGHSH, CDR2 LQKENI. This CDR3 is built from 14 residues. The CDR3 nucleotides read TGTGCCAGCTCACCCGGCGCCAGTCCCCAGCCCCAGCATTTT. Translation gives CASSPGASPQPQHF.

J is TRBJ2-1 and V is TRBV11-3; D remains ambiguous. Trimming pared 3 bases from V and 0 bases from J, leaving 9 bases between. Germline V gives CDR1 SGHNT, CDR2 YENEEA. The CDR3 extends over 15 amino acids. CDR3 in DNA: TGTGCCAGCAGCTTCGGTCCCAGCTCCTACAATGAGCAGTTCTTC. As protein: CASSFGPSSYNEQFF.

DNA of the CDR3: TGTGCCAGCAGCTTAGTAGGACGCTCTGGAAACACCATATATTTT. Protein: CASSLVGRSGNTIYF. The J gene is TRBJ1-3, the V gene TRBV7-9; D not certain. Trimming took off 1 base at V and 0 bases at J, with 7 bases between the two ends. From germline, CDR1 is SEHNR and CDR2 FQNEAQ (reference sequence). This CDR3 is built from 15 residues.

V gene TRBV7-6 combines with J gene TRBJ2-1, with 10 bases identical to TRBD1. This CDR3 is 14 amino acids long. Germline values: CDR1 SGHVS, CDR2 FNYEAQ. J was trimmed by 9 bases and V by 5 bases; bases with no gene match: 7. CDR3 residues: CASSGGTGVPEQFF. In DNA form, the CDR3 reads TGTGCCAGCAGCGGAGGGACAGGGGTTCCTGAGCAGTTCTTC.

The rearrangement joins TRBV7-3 to TRBJ1-2; TRBD1 matches 7 bases. The V and J ends lost 5 bases and 2 bases, in that order; junction bases with no gene match: 2. Germline V gene data show CDR1 as SGHTA and CDR2 as FQGTGA. CDR3 length equals 13 residues. The CDR3 coding sequence is TGTGCCAGCAGCCGGGGACAGAACTATGGCTACACCTTC. It yields the protein CASSRGQNYGYTF.

The CDR3 nucleotides read TGTGCCAGCAGTGCGCAGGGCGCTAACTATGGCTACACCTTC. The encoded protein is CASSAQGANYGYTF. This chain links TRBV2 with TRBJ1-2; D might be TRBD1 (5 bases). The V end lost 4 bases, the J end lost 0 bases, and 9 bases lay between the germline ends. The CDR3 spans 14 residues. Germline CDR1 reads SNHLY; CDR2 reads FYNNEI. The full variable domain, rest sourced from reference TRBV2 and TRBJ1-2, is EPEVTQTPSHQVTQMGQEVILRCVPISNHLYFYWYRQILGQKVEFLVSFYNNEISEKSEIFDDQFSVERPDGSNFTLKIRSTKLEDSAMYFCASSAQGANYGYTFGSGTRLTVV.

The chain recombines TRBV7-9 with TRBJ1-2; D call uncertain. V was clipped by 0 bases and J by 4 bases, with 18 bases between them. Germline lookup yields CDR1 SEHNR and CDR2 FQNEAQ (reference sequence). This CDR3 comprises 17 residues. This CDR3 is CASSLARANWPRYGYTF. CDR3 bases: TGTGCCAGCAGCTTAGCGCGGGCTAATTGGCCGCGCTATGGCTACACCTTC.

The CDR3: CASSLIRGSGEYNEQFF. CDR3 sequence (DNA): TGTGCCAGCAGTCTCATCCGCGGTAGCGGGGAGTACAATGAGCAGTTCTTC. V and J are TRBV28 and TRBJ2-1, with TRBD2 matching over 8 bases. This CDR3 region has 17 residues. Germline trimming cut 5 bases from V and 4 bases from J; bases unmatched to any gene: 13. Germline-derived CDR1 and CDR2 are MDHEN and SYDVKM.

This rearrangement joins TRBV18 to TRBJ1-1; 8 bases fit TRBD1. V lost 2 bases to trimming and J lost 3 bases; unmatched junction nucleotides: 5. There are 15 residues in the CDR3. Germline V lookup: CDR1 KGHSH, CDR2 LQKENI. The CDR3 DNA is TGTGCCAGCTCACCATTCCCGGACAGGGACACTGAAGCTTTCTTT. Translating gives CASSPFPDRDTEAFF.

This chain joins TRBV15 and TRBJ1-2; D not resolved. The V gene lost 0 bases and the J gene lost 4 bases, with 12 bases spanning the gap. Germline V gene sequence: CDR1 LNHNV, CDR2 YYDKDF (reference sequence). The CDR3 extends over 15 amino acids. The chain's CDR3 is CATSRDRGTSYGYTF. The CDR3 nucleotides read TGTGCCACCAGCAGAGATCGTGGCACGAGCTATGGCTACACCTTC.

The gene calls are TRBV7-2 and TRBJ1-3; tentative D call: TRBD1 (5 bases). The CDR3 contains 16 residues. Looked up from germline, CDR1 is SGHTA and CDR2 is FQGNSA. Trimming cost V 0 bases and J 3 bases, with 12 bases left between them. Here the CDR3 DNA reads TGTGCCAGCAGCTTAGCTTCAGGGTTTGGTGGAAACACCATATATTTT. It codes for CASSLASGFGGNTIYF. Filled out from reference TRBV7-2 and TRBJ1-3, the complete variable domain reads GAGVSQSPSNKVTEKGKDVELRCDPISGHTALYWYRQSLGQGLEFLIYFQGNSAPDKSGLPSDRFSAERTGGSVSTLTIQRTQQEDSAVYLCASSLASGFGGNTIYFGEGSWLTVV.

The CDR3 protein is CASRAAEAFF. The DNA for the CDR3 is TGTGCCAGCAGGGCCGCTGAAGCTTTCTTT. V usage is TRBV6-5 and J usage is TRBJ1-1; D is uncertain. With 6 bases removed from V and 6 bases from J, the gap between germline ends came to 5 bases. The CDR3 is 10 amino acids. From germline, CDR1 is MNHEY and CDR2 SVGAGI.